These 23 T cell receptor beta chains were sequenced from one sample in a study of breast tumors, draining lymph nodes, adjacent tissues. TCRdb reprocessed the multiplex PCR reads via MiXCR and lists one record per CDR3 protein. This repertoire shows around 230,000 distinct CDR3 sequences, 34% found once; its top ten account for approximately 4%. The lymph nodes were axillary draining lymph nodes from breast cancer patients. The material sequenced was axillary lymph node tissue. These receptors originate from a female donor with breast cancer. Some clones in this sample may be carry-over from other donors' samples.

Many counts were recorded for this clonotype. The V and J genes are TRBV11-2 and TRBJ1-3, with TRBD1 identical over 8 bases. Germline CDR1 and CDR2: SGHAT and FQNNGV. V lost 5 bases and J lost 7; bases outside the gene matches: 7. The CDR3 has 14 amino acids. The CDR3 sequence is CASSGGQGANTIYF. The CDR3 DNA reads as TGTGCCAGCAGCGGAGGGCAGGGGGCGAACACCATATATTTT.

The chain has TRBV11-2 and TRBJ1-1; D is perhaps TRBD1 (6 bases). Trimming left V 1 base short and J 4 bases short, with 10 bases between. Germline CDR1 is SGHAT and CDR2 is FQNNGV. The CDR3 consists of 14 residues. CDR3 DNA: TGTGCCAGCAGCTTAGCAGGGGCGGTCACTGAAGCTTTCTTT. It yields the protein CASSLAGAVTEAFF.

This chain connects TRBV2 to TRBJ2-1; 9 bases fit TRBD1. There are 13 residues in the CDR3. The germline V gene has CDR1 SNHLY and CDR2 FYNNEI. After removal of 6 bases from V and 9 bases from J, the junction contained 6 bases not matched to a gene. Here the CDR3 DNA reads TGTGCCAGCAGCGCCAAGGACAGGGGTGAGCAGTTCTTC. Translated: CASSAKDRGEQFF.

This clonotype was seen more than once but under ten times. One base away lies a much larger clone, so this may be a sequencing read error. The chain couples TRBV14 to TRBJ1-2; 8 bases map to TRBD1. This CDR3 contains 15 residues. Germline values: CDR1 SGHDN, CDR2 FVKESK. In nucleotides, the CDR3 is TGTGCCAGCAGCCGGACAGGGATGGGTAACTATGGCTCCACCTTC. This gives the protein CASSRTGMGNYGSTF.

This clonotype was detected a few times. A read error is possible here, since a much larger clone lies one base away. The chain employs TRBV9 and TRBJ2-3, with 9 bases aligning to TRBD2. The CDR3 is made up of 15 amino acids. Germline CDR1 is SGDLS and CDR2 is YYNGEE. CDR3 sequence reads: CASSVAAGGKDTPYF. DNA of the CDR3: TGTGCCAGCAGCGTAGCAGCGGGGGGCAAAGATACGCCGTATTTT.

This clonotype was seen once. A much larger clone sits a single nucleotide away, making a read error possible. The chain has TRBV30 and TRBJ1-3, with unresolved D. CDR3 length: 15 residues. With 0 bases removed from V and 0 bases from J, the gap between germline ends came to 9 bases. Germline loops: CDR1 GTSNPN, CDR2 SVGIG (reference sequence). The chain's CDR3 is CAWSVAWPSGNTIYF. In DNA, the CDR3 is TGTGCCTGGAGTGTAGCGTGGCCCTCTGGAAACACCATATATTTT. Combining the CDR3 with reference TRBV30 and TRBJ1-3 gives the whole variable domain SQTIHQWPATLVQPVGSPLSLECTVEGTSNPNLYWYRQAAGRGLQLLFYSVGIGQISSEVPQNLSASRPQDRQFILSSKKLLLSDSGFYLCAWSVAWPSGNTIYFGEGSWLTVV.

J is TRBJ2-7 and V is TRBV6-6, with TRBD2 matching 9 bases. Germline V gene data show CDR1 as MNHNY and CDR2 as SVGAGI (reference sequence). This CDR3 has 15 residues. With V trimmed by 3 bases and J by 2 bases, 5 bases remained unmatched. CDR3 nucleotide sequence: TGTGCCAGCAGTTATCACAGCGGGAGGACCTACGAGCAGTACTTC. Translation: CASSYHSGRTYEQYF.

This clonotype was detected ten times or more. The chain has TRBV6-1 and TRBJ1-6; TRBD1 matches at 7 bases. Looked up from germline, CDR1 is MNHNS and CDR2 is SASEGT. V lost 8 bases to trimming and J lost 5 bases; unmatched junction nucleotides: 6. This CDR3 is built from 14 residues. The CDR3 loop reads CASRWDSNNSPLHF. The CDR3, as DNA: TGTGCCAGCCGTTGGGACAGTAATAATTCACCCCTCCACTTT.

The chain couples TRBV12-3 or TRBV12-4 to TRBJ2-1, with TRBD2 matching over 8 bases. Trimming at V came to 5 bases and at J to 4 bases, leaving 7 bases not matched to a gene. CDR3 length equals 15 residues. The CDR3 sequence: CASSRGLALYNEQFF. As DNA, the CDR3 is TGTGCCAGCAGTAGAGGACTAGCCTTATACAATGAGCAGTTCTTC.

As for this clonotype: The junction differs from germline at one of its ends, possibly a read error. V usage is TRBV5-1 and J usage is TRBJ2-5, with 7 bases aligning to TRBD1. The germline V gene encodes CDR1 SGHRS and CDR2 YFSETQ. The CDR3 runs to 14 residues. CDR3: CASRPGTAQDTQYF. In DNA, the CDR3 is TGCGCCAGCAGACCTGGGACAGCGCAAGACACCCAGTACTTC.

This clonotype has ten or more counts. This chain links TRBV5-8 with TRBJ2-7, with 9 bases fitting TRBD2. CDR1 is SGHTS and CDR2 is YDEGEE in the germline V gene. CDR3 size: 13 residues. After removal of 3 bases from V and 5 bases from J, the junction contained 3 bases not matched to a gene. CDR3 nucleotide sequence: TGTGCCAGCAGCTGGAGCGGGAGGAACGAGCAGTACTTC. Translated, it gives CASSWSGRNEQYF.

This clonotype came up many times. The chain links TRBV24-1 to TRBJ2-5; no clear D. Trimming shortened V by 5 bases and J by 3 bases, and 9 bases separated the two germline ends. The CDR3 totals 13 residues. Looked up from germline, CDR1 is KGHDR and CDR2 is SFDVKD. This CDR3 reads CATSVEREETQYF. The CDR3 nucleotides are TGTGCCACCAGTGTCGAAAGGGAAGAGACCCAGTACTTC.

This clonotype was seen repeatedly, ten times or more. The chain employs TRBV4-1 and TRBJ2-7; no firm D call. Trimming removed 0 bases from V and 5 bases from J, with 14 bases in between. The CDR3 has 15 amino acids. CDR1 MGHRA and CDR2 YSYEKL come from the germline V gene. In DNA form, the CDR3 reads TGCGCCAGCAGCCAAGATCCGGGCCTCTGGGACGAGCAGTACTTC. Amino acids: CASSQDPGLWDEQYF.

Notes on this clonotype: Without the conserved terminal phenylalanine or tryptophan, this CDR3 likely stems from a read error. The rearrangement uses TRBV10-3 and TRBJ1-3; D may be TRBD1 (6 bases). There are 13 residues in the CDR3. The V end lost 11 bases, the J end lost 2 bases, and 13 bases lay between the germline ends. Per germline, CDR1 ENHRY and CDR2 SYGVKD. The CDR3 bases are TGTGCCGTCATAGGACAGCCTGGAAACACCATATATCTT. This translates into CAVIGQPGNTIYL.

This clonotype came up a few times. The rearrangement links TRBV6-5 to TRBJ1-2, with D possibly being TRBD1 (6 bases). Germline CDR1 is MNHEY and CDR2 is SVGAGI. This CDR3 has 15 residues. Deletions cut 5 bases from V and 4 bases from J, with 17 bases between. CDR3 coding DNA: TGTGCCAGCAGTCCCGCCTCCGGGGGCTCCTATGGCTACACCTTC. This sequence encodes CASSPASGGSYGYTF.

This clonotype was recorded at least ten times. For the CDR3, the DNA is TGTGCCAGCAGCGTAGAGGGTGGCGCTATCGAGACCCAGTACTTC. Translated: CASSVEGGAIETQYF. The chain has TRBV9 and TRBJ2-5; D is unclear. Trimming cost V 0 bases and J 5 bases, with 14 bases left between them. The germline V gene encodes CDR1 SGDLS and CDR2 YYNGEE. The CDR3 is 15 amino acids.

This clonotype was recorded at least ten times. This chain joins TRBV2 and TRBJ2-3; 10 bases are shared with TRBD2. The ends lost 1 base at V and 7 bases at J; junction bases unmatched: 8. From germline, CDR1 is SNHLY and CDR2 FYNNEI. The CDR3 covers 16 residues. The CDR3 DNA sequence: TGTGCCAGCAGTGAAGTTACTAGCGGGGAAGGAAATACGCAGTATTTT. It yields the protein CASSEVTSGEGNTQYF.

There are many counts of this clonotype. V and J are TRBV4-3 and TRBJ2-7; tentative D call: TRBD2 (6 bases). V lost 0 bases to trimming and J lost 7 bases, with 16 bases between them. The CDR3 contains 15 residues. Germline V gene data show CDR1 as LGHNA and CDR2 as YSLEER. The CDR3 DNA is TGCGCCAGCAGCCAAGATAGCAGTAGCGGTGGGGAGCAGTACTTC. The encoded protein is CASSQDSSSGGEQYF.

This clonotype was counted many times. The rearrangement links TRBV4-1 to TRBJ1-3; D remains unclear. Deletions cut 2 bases from V and 5 bases from J, with 22 bases between. This CDR3 has 18 residues. Germline V lookup: CDR1 MGHRA, CDR2 YSYEKL. The CDR3 nucleotides are TGCGCCAGCAGCCAACCGGGCCGCCAGGCTGTGGGAAGAAACACCATATATTTT. Protein: CASSQPGRQAVGRNTIYF.

Details on this clonotype: This may be a read error, as it is one base from a much larger clone. The chain links TRBV9 to TRBJ1-6, with a tentative D call TRBD1 (5 bases). Per the germline V gene, CDR1 is SGDLS and CDR2 is YYNGEE. The CDR3 spans 15 residues. Here the CDR3 reads CASSTVGVNNSPPHF. The CDR3 DNA reads TGTGCCAGCAGCACGGTGGGGGTAAATAATTCACCCCCCCACTTT.

This clonotype was seen many times. The V gene is TRBV11-2, the J gene TRBJ2-2; 14 bases are shared with TRBD2. Germline lookup yields CDR1 SGHAT and CDR2 FQNNGV. The CDR3 covers 16 residues. V lost 4 bases, J lost 9 bases, and 7 bases stayed unmatched. In DNA form, the CDR3 reads TGTGCCAGCAGCTACGGGGGACTAGCGGGAGTAAGGGAGCTGTTTTTT. It codes for CASSYGGLAGVRELFF.

This clonotype was found many times. The rearrangement joins TRBV30 to TRBJ1-2, with a tentative D call TRBD1 (6 bases). The CDR3 covers 13 residues. Germline values: CDR1 GTSNPN, CDR2 SVGIG (reference sequence). V lost 2 bases and J lost 3, with 10 bases in between. The CDR3 coding sequence is TGTGCCTGGAGTCTACAGGGCGACTATGGCTACACCTTC. Protein sequence: CAWSLQGDYGYTF.

This clonotype was recorded at least ten times. The chain carries TRBV7-2 and TRBJ1-3; TRBD1 is a possible D gene (6 bases). With 2 bases removed from V and 5 bases from J, the gap between germline ends came to 7 bases. Looked up from germline, CDR1 is SGHTA and CDR2 is FQGNSA. The CDR3 sequence is 13 residues long. The DNA for the CDR3 is TGTGCCAGCAGCTTACAGGGGAGAAACACCATATATTTT. Translation gives CASSLQGRNTIYF.